The entry below describes one T cell receptor beta chain. Sequencing of TCR beta drew on CD8+ and CD4+ T cells from blood. FACS enriched CD8+ TEMRA cells, while bulk CD8+ and CD4+ were negatively isolated. This CDR3 contains 15 residues. V was pared by 0 bases and J by 3 bases, with 5 bases of the junction left unmatched. Germline CDR1 is KGHSH and CDR2 is LQKENI. Random hexamers were used to reverse transcribe the RNA input (about 0.5 to 1 ug). TCRdb ran MiXCR on the immunoSEQ multiplex PCR reads and lists one entry per CDR3 protein. The sample lists hundreds of thousands of distinct CDR3 sequences; around nine tenths were seen once. The sample comes from a study of CD8 T cells in Susac syndrome.

The J gene is TRBJ2-7, the V gene TRBV18; 7 nucleotides agree with TRBD1. This clonotype was obtained from a human donor with multiple sclerosis. The sequencing sample was made of CD8+ T cells from PBMCs. In DNA, the CDR3 is TGTGCCAGCTCACCACCAGACAGGGACGTCTACGAGCAGTACTTC. This sequence encodes CASSPPDRDVYEQYF. The full variable domain, rest sourced from reference TRBV18 and TRBJ2-7, is NAGVMQNPRHLVRRRGQEARLRCSPMKGHSHVYWYRQLPEEGLKFMVYLQKENIIDESGMPKERFSAEFPKEGPSILRIQQVVRGDSAAYFCASSPPDRDVYEQYFGPGTRLTVT.